This entry lists 27 T cell receptor beta chains sequenced from one sample in a study of blood T cell repertoires in COVID-19. The assay was immunoSEQ multiplex PCR, and TCRdb's table has in-frame clones only and misses some. The sample holds 150,000 to 200,000 clones; over 80% are singletons and the top ten take approximately 8%. Sequenced material: peripheral blood. The receptors shown here come from a woman aged 60-70 years with COVID-19, enrolled during active disease.

V and J are TRBV28 and TRBJ2-3; 10 positions agree with TRBD1. V gave up 4 bases and J gave up 0 bases; unmatched junction bases: 7. Germline values: CDR1 MDHEN, CDR2 SYDVKM. The CDR3 extends over 17 amino acids. The CDR3, as DNA: TGTGCCAGCAGTTCTTTGGACAGGGGGTATAGCACAGATACGCAGTATTTT. It specifies CASSSLDRGYSTDTQYF.

This chain uses TRBV7-8 with TRBJ2-5; D is ambiguous. The germline gives CDR1 SGHVS, CDR2 FQNEAQ. The V gene lost 5 bases and the J gene lost 4 bases, with 8 bases spanning the gap. This CDR3 has 12 residues. The CDR3 DNA reads as TGTGCCAGCAGCCCGCCCAGAGAGACCCAGTACTTC. As protein: CASSPPRETQYF.

The V call is TRBV29-1, the J call TRBJ2-1; perhaps TRBD1 as D (6 bases). The V and J ends lost 4 bases and 9 bases respectively, with 13 bases between them. The CDR3 spans 12 residues. Germline V gene lookup returns CDR1 SQVTM and CDR2 ANQGSEA. In DNA, the CDR3 is TGCAGCGTTGTACCCAGGGGCACTGAGCAGTTCTTC. This codes for CSVVPRGTEQFF.

V usage is TRBV29-1 and J usage is TRBJ1-1; D may be TRBD1 (6 bases). The V gene lost 5 bases and the J gene lost 4 bases, with 8 bases spanning the gap. This CDR3 has 11 amino acids. Germline V CDR1 and CDR2: SQVTM, ANQGSEA. In DNA, the CDR3 is TGCAGCGTTAACAGGGCCACTGAAGCTTTCTTT. Its translation is CSVNRATEAFF.

This sequence joins TRBV2 and TRBJ2-3; 12 nucleotides line up with TRBD2. The V and J ends lost 5 bases and 2 bases, in that order; junction bases with no gene match: 2. This CDR3 is built from 15 residues. Per the germline V gene, CDR1 is SNHLY and CDR2 is FYNNEI. CDR3 sequence reads: CASSSSGGVTDTQYF. CDR3 in DNA: TGTGCCAGCAGTTCTAGCGGGGGGGTCACAGATACGCAGTATTTT.

This clone was seen a handful of times. The rearrangement uses TRBV7-2 and TRBJ2-5; 8 nucleotides line up with TRBD1. Germline V gene data show CDR1 as SGHTA and CDR2 as FQGNSA. The CDR3 is 15 residues long. V lost 3 bases, J lost 5 bases, and 8 bases stayed unmatched. CDR3 sequence (DNA): TGTGCCAGCAGCTTGCAGACAGGGGCGCGGGAGACCCAGTACTTC. Amino acid sequence: CASSLQTGARETQYF.

The J gene is TRBJ1-1, the V gene TRBV6-6; perhaps TRBD1 as D (5 bases). V was pared by 8 bases and J by 8 bases, with 12 bases between. This CDR3 has 11 amino acids. Germline assignment: CDR1 MNHNY and CDR2 SVGAGI (reference sequence). CDR3 protein: CASGVGGEAFF. The CDR3 DNA is TGTGCCAGCGGTGTGGGGGGGGAAGCTTTCTTT.

The chain links TRBV28 to TRBJ2-4, with unresolved D. CDR1 is MDHEN and CDR2 is SYDVKM in the germline V gene. V was pared by 5 bases and J by 7 bases, with 12 bases between. This CDR3 has 13 residues. The CDR3 region has the DNA TGTGCCAGCAGTGCCCCACGTCAGAACATTCAGTACTTC. Encoded protein: CASSAPRQNIQYF.

The V gene is TRBV4-1, the J gene TRBJ2-1, with TRBD2 matching 8 bases. Looked up from germline, CDR1 is MGHRA and CDR2 is YSYEKL. After removal of 1 base from V and 4 bases from J, the junction contained 6 bases not matched to a gene. The length of the CDR3 is 16 residues. This chain's CDR3 is CASSQAGTSWYNEQFF. CDR3 in DNA: TGCGCCAGCAGCCAAGCCGGGACTAGTTGGTACAATGAGCAGTTCTTC.

This clone was seen more than once but under ten times. V is TRBV7-3 and J is TRBJ2-3; 9 bases map to TRBD2. Germline CDR1 is SGHTA and CDR2 is FQGTGA. J was trimmed by 0 bases and V by 3 bases; bases with no gene match: 1. The CDR3 sequence is 15 residues long. This CDR3 is CASSLSGGSTDTQYF. The CDR3 bases are TGTGCCAGCAGCTTGAGCGGGGGGAGCACAGATACGCAGTATTTT.

The chain uses TRBV7-2 and TRBJ1-1, with 12 bases fitting TRBD1. Germline V CDR1 and CDR2: SGHTA, FQGNSA. The CDR3 covers 15 residues. V lost 4 bases and J lost 8; bases outside the gene matches: 8. CDR3 sequence reads: CASSWAGGQGAEAFF. The CDR3 DNA follows: TGTGCCAGCAGCTGGGCGGGGGGACAGGGGGCGGAAGCTTTCTTT.

This clone has a single count. The chain is built from TRBV4-2 and TRBJ2-5, with TRBD1 matching over 8 bases. The CDR3 has 15 amino acids. Germline CDR1 LGHNA, CDR2 YNFKEQ. The ends lost 1 base at V and 5 bases at J; junction bases unmatched: 6. The CDR3 region is CASSQGTGKEETQYF. In DNA form, the CDR3 reads TGTGCCAGCAGCCAAGGGACAGGGAAGGAGGAGACCCAGTACTTC.

This clone came up many times. The chain uses TRBV30 and TRBJ1-1; D call uncertain. Germline V gene lookup returns CDR1 GTSNPN and CDR2 SVGIG (reference sequence). The CDR3 sequence is 15 residues long. The V end lost 3 bases, the J end lost 0 bases, and 14 bases lay between the germline ends. The CDR3 sequence: CAWRITPSVNTEAFF. Written as DNA, the CDR3 is TGTGCCTGGAGGATCACACCAAGTGTGAACACTGAAGCTTTCTTT.

This clone showed up just a few times. Relative to the germline gene, one junction end is altered; a read error may explain this. DNA of the CDR3: TGTGCCAGTAGCATAGAGGGCTCATCCTTTTATGGCTACACCTTC. This translates into CASSIEGSSFYGYTF. V usage is TRBV19 and J usage is TRBJ1-2; no clear D gene. CDR1 and CDR2 (germline): LNHDA, SQIVND (reference sequence). The CDR3 consists of 15 residues.

The DNA for the CDR3 is TGTGCCAGCAGGCTTAAGAGGGAGGCCGACACCGGGGAGCTGTTTTTT. Amino acids: CASRLKREADTGELFF. This chain links TRBV5-6 with TRBJ2-2; TRBD2 is a possible D gene (6 bases). The CDR3 is 16 residues long. Per the germline V gene, CDR1 is SGHDT and CDR2 is YYEEEE. Trimming left V 5 bases short and J 3 bases short, with 17 bases between.

For this clone: Other DNA sequences in the sample encode the same CDR3. V is TRBV7-3 and J is TRBJ1-1, with D perhaps TRBD1 (5 bases). Trimming stripped 5 bases from V and 4 bases from J, with 14 bases between. CDR1 is SGHTA and CDR2 is FQGTGA in the germline V gene. This CDR3 comprises 14 residues. Here the CDR3 DNA reads TGTGCCAGCAGCAGCCAGGGTGTCGGCACTGAAGCTTTCTTT. Its translation is CASSSQGVGTEAFF. Together with reference TRBV7-3 and TRBJ1-1, the CDR3 gives the full variable domain: GAGVSQTPSNKVTEKGKYVELRCDPISGHTALYWYRQSLGQGPEFLIYFQGTGAADDSGLPNDRFFAVRPEGSVSTLKIQRTERGDSAVYLCASSSQGVGTEAFFGQGTRLTVV.

The CDR3 loop reads CASSEWGQGGEAFF. CDR3 bases: TGTGCCAGCAGTGAATGGGGGCAGGGTGGCGAAGCTTTCTTT. V is TRBV2 and J is TRBJ1-1, with a weak D call TRBD1 (6 bases). The V and J ends lost 2 bases and 8 bases respectively, with 15 bases between them. The CDR3 length is 14 residues. The germline CDR1 and CDR2 sequences are SNHLY and FYNNEI.

This chain joins TRBV27 and TRBJ1-6; no clear D. Germline V CDR1 and CDR2: MNHEY, SMNVEV (reference sequence). V lost 5 bases and J 4 bases, leaving 9 bases between the germline ends. This CDR3 region has 14 residues. CDR3 loop: CASSNTVYNSPLHF. The CDR3 coding sequence is TGTGCCAGCAGTAACACAGTATATAATTCACCCCTCCACTTT.

Written as DNA, the CDR3 is TGTGCCAGCAGCTTGGGCCAGGGGGCTTACAATGAGCAGTTCTTC. It encodes CASSLGQGAYNEQFF. The chain employs TRBV7-9 and TRBJ2-1; 8 nucleotides match TRBD1. Germline CDR1 is SEHNR and CDR2 is FQNEAQ (reference sequence). This CDR3 spans 15 amino acids. V trimming: 3 bases; J trimming: 4 bases; junction bases outside the gene matches: 5.

This clone was counted between two and nine times. The rearrangement uses TRBV4-1 and TRBJ1-2; D unresolved. Trimming removed 0 bases at V and 8 bases at J, with 13 bases between. The CDR3 length is 14 residues. CDR1 MGHRA and CDR2 YSYEKL come from the germline V gene. CDR3 sequence: CASSQDPGGKGYTF. The CDR3, as DNA: TGCGCCAGCAGCCAAGATCCGGGCGGGAAAGGCTACACCTTC.

The genes are TRBV19 and TRBJ1-5; 12 positions agree with TRBD1. V was pared by 3 bases and J by 6 bases, with 15 bases of the junction left unmatched. The CDR3 is made up of 19 amino acids. CDR1 LNHDA and CDR2 SQIVND come from the germline V gene (reference sequence). CDR3 in DNA: TGTGCCAGTAGTATGCCGCGGGCGCCGGGACAGGGGGCCCCTCAGCCCCAGCATTTT. It is translated as CASSMPRAPGQGAPQPQHF.

The chain couples TRBV12-2 to TRBJ2-2; TRBD2, the table's D call, lacks a check against the DNA. TRBV12-2 is an annotated pseudogene. The CDR3 has 15 residues. CDR3 residues: CASRLALEHTGELFF. CDR3 sequence (DNA): TGTGCAAGTCGCTTGGCTCTAGAGCACACCGGGGAGCTGTTTTTT.

This chain links TRBV5-1 with TRBJ2-3; 10 bases match TRBD2. J lost 3 bases, V lost 0 bases, and 7 bases had no gene match. The CDR3 runs to 17 residues. CDR1 and CDR2 (germline): SGHRS, YFSETQ. DNA of the CDR3: TGCGCCAGCAGCTTGGCCTCAGCGGGGGGGCCGACAGATACGCAGTATTTT. Translated: CASSLASAGGPTDTQYF.

This clone was observed at least ten times. V gene TRBV4-2 combines with J gene TRBJ2-2; 10 bases line up with TRBD2. Germline V gene lookup returns CDR1 LGHNA and CDR2 YNFKEQ. This CDR3 spans 16 amino acids. Unmatched junction bases numbered 2, after V lost 0 bases and J lost 4 bases. The CDR3 bases are TGTGCCAGCAGCCAAGATGGGACTAGCGCCACCGGGGAGCTGTTTTTT. It specifies CASSQDGTSATGELFF.

The chain has TRBV28 and TRBJ1-1, with a possible D match to TRBD1 (6 bases). The germline V gene has CDR1 MDHEN and CDR2 SYDVKM. The CDR3 has 16 amino acids. Deletions cut 7 bases from V and 3 bases from J, with 21 bases between. The CDR3 protein is CASTVDPGEGHTEAFF. The DNA of the CDR3 is TGTGCCAGCACCGTAGACCCAGGGGAGGGACACACTGAAGCTTTCTTT. The variable domain in full, completed from reference TRBV28 and TRBJ1-1, reads DVKVTQSSRYLVKRTGEKVFLECVQDMDHENMFWYRQDPGLGLRLIYFSYDVKMKEKGDIPEGYSVSREKKERFSLILESASTNQTSMYLCASTVDPGEGHTEAFFGQGTRLTVV.

This clone was observed a single time. The V call is TRBV7-2, the J call TRBJ2-2; unclear D gene. Per germline, CDR1 SGHTA and CDR2 FQGNSA. V lost 2 bases, J lost 3 bases, and 7 bases lay in between. The CDR3 consists of 14 residues. Here the CDR3 reads CASSLYRYTGELFF. The CDR3 nucleotides read TGTGCCAGCAGCTTATATCGGTACACCGGGGAGCTGTTTTTT.

This chain joins TRBV10-1 and TRBJ2-5; D might be TRBD1 (6 bases). The CDR3 has 13 amino acids. Trimming pared 2 bases from V and 7 bases from J, leaving 11 bases between. Germline-derived CDR1 and CDR2 are WNHNN and SYGVQD (reference sequence). The CDR3 DNA reads TGCGCCAGCAGTGAGGGCCAACAGGGGACCCAGTACTTC. This encodes CASSEGQQGTQYF.